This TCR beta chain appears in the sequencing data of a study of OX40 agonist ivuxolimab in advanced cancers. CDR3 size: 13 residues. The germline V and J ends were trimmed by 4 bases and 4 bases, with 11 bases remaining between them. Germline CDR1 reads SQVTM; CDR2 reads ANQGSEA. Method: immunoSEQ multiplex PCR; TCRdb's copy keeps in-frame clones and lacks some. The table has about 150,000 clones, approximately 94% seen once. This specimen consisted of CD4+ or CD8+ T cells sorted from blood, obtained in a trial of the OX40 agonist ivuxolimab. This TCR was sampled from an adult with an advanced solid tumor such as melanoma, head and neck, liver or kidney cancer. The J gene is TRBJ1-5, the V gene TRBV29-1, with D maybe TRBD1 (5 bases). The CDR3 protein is CSVGEGRNQPQHF. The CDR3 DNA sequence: TGCAGCGTTGGGGAGGGGAGAAATCAGCCCCAGCATTTT.